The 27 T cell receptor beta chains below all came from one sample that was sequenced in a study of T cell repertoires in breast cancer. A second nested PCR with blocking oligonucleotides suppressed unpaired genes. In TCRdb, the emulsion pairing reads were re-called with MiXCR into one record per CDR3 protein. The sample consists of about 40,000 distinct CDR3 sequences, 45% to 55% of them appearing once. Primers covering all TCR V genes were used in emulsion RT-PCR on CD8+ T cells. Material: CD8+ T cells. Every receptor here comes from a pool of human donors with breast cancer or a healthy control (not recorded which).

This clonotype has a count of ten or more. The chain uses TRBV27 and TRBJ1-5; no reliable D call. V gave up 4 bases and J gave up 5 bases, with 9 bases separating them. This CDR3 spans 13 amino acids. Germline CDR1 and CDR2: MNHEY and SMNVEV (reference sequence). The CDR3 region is CASSWTEDQPQHF. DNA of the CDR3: TGTGCCAGCAGTTGGACTGAGGATCAGCCCCAGCATTTT.

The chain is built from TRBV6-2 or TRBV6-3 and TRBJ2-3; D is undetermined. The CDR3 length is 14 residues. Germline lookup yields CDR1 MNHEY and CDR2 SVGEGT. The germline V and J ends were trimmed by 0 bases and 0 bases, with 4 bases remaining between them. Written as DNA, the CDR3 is TGTGCCAGCAGTTACTCGTCCAGCACAGATACGCAGTATTTT. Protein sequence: CASSYSSSTDTQYF.

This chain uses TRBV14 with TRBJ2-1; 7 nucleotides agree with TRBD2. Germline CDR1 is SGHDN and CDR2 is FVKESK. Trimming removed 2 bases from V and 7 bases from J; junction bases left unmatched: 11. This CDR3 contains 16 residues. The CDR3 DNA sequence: TGTGCCAGCAGCCAATTACTAGCGCGAGGAGGAAATGAGCAGTTCTTC. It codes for CASSQLLARGGNEQFF.

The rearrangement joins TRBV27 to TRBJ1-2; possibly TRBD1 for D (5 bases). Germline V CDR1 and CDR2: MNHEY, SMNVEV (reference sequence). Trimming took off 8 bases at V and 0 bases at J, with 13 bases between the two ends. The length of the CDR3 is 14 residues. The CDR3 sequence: CASSPQGANYGYTF. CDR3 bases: TGTGCCAGCTCTCCCCAGGGTGCTAACTATGGCTACACCTTC.

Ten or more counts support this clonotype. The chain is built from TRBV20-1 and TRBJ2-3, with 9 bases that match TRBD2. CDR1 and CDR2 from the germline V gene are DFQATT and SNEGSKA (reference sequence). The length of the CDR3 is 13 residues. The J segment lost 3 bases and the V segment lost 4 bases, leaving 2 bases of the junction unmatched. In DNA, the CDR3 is TGCAGTGCTACACTAGCGGGTACAGATACGCAGTATTTT. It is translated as CSATLAGTDTQYF.

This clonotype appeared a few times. The CDR3 coding sequence is TGCAGTGCTAGAGACCCCGGGACAGGGGGTGTTGGTGAAGCTTTCTTT. This sequence encodes CSARDPGTGGVGEAFF. The chain couples TRBV20-1 to TRBJ1-1, with 11 nucleotides matching TRBD1. Germline CDR1 DFQATT, CDR2 SNEGSKA (reference sequence). The CDR3 runs to 16 residues. V trimming: 0 bases; J trimming: 7 bases; junction bases outside the gene matches: 10.

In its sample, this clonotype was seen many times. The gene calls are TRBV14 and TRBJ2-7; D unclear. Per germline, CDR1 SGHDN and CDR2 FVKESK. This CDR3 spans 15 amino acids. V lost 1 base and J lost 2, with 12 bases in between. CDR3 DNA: TGTGCCAGCAGCCAAGGTCAAGCTGATACCTACGAGCAGTACTTC. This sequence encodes CASSQGQADTYEQYF.

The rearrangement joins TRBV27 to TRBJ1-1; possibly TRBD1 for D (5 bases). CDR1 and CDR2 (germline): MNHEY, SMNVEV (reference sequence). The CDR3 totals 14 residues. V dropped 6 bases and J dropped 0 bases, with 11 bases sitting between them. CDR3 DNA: TGTGCCAGCAGGAGACAGCCGCTGAACACTGAAGCTTTCTTT. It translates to CASRRQPLNTEAFF.

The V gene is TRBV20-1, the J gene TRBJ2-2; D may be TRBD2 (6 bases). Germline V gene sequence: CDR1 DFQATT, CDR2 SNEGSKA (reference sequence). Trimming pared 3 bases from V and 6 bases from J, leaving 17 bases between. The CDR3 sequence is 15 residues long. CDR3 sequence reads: CSASLRGMGAGELFF. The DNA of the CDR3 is TGCAGTGCTAGTCTCCGCGGGATGGGTGCCGGGGAGCTGTTTTTT.

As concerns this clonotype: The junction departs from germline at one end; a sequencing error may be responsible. CDR3 protein: CSAREWTGTYGYTF. CDR3 coding DNA: TGCAGTGCCAGAGAATGGACAGGGACCTATGGCTACACCTTC. The chain carries TRBV20-1 and TRBJ1-2; 8 positions match TRBD1. CDR3 size: 14 residues. Germline CDR1 and CDR2: DFQATT and SNEGSKA (reference sequence).

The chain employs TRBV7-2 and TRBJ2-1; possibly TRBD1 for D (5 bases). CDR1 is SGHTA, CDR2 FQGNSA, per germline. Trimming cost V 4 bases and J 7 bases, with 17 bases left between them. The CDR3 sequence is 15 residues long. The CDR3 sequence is CASSSRALLENEQFF. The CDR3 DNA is TGTGCCAGCAGCTCCAGGGCGCTTCTGGAAAATGAGCAGTTCTTC.

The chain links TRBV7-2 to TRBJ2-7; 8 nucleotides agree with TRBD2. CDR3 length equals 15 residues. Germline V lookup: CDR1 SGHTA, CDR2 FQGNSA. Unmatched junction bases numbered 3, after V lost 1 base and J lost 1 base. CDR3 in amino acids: CASSLDGTRSYEQYF. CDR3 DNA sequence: TGTGCCAGCAGCTTAGATGGGACTAGGTCCTACGAGCAGTACTTC.

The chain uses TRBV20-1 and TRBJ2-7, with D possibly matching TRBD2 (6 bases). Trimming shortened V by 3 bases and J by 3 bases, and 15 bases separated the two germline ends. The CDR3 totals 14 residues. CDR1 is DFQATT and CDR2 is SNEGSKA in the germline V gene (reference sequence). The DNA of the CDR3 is TGCAGTGCTAGTGGAGGGTACGGGAACTACGAGCAGTACTTC. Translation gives CSASGGYGNYEQYF.

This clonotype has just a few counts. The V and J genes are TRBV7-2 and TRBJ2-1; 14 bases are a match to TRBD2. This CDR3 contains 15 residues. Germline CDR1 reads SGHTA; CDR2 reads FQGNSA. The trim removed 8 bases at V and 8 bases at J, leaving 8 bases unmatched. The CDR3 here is CASGPLGLAGDEQFF. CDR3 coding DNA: TGTGCCAGCGGACCGCTGGGACTAGCGGGAGATGAGCAGTTCTTC.

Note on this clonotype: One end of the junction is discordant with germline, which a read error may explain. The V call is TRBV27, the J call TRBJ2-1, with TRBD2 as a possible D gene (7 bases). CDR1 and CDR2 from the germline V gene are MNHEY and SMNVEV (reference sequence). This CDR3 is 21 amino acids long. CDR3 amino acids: CASSLALRGATWGRPYNEQLF. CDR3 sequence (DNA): TGTGCCAGCAGCCTGGCACTTCGGGGGGCAACATGGGGACGTCCCTACAATGAGCAGCTCTTC.

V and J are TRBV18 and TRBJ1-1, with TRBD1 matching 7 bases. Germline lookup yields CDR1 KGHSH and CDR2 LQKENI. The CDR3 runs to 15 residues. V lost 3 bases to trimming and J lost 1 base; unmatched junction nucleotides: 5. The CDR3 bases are TGTGCCAGCTCACCGTTTCAGGGGGGGAACACTGAAGCTTTCTTT. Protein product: CASSPFQGGNTEAFF.

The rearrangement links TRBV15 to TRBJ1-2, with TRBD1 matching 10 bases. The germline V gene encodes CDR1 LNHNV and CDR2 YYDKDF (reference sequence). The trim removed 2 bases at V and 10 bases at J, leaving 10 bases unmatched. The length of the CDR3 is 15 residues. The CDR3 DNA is TGTGCCACCAGCAGACAACCGCGACAGGGGGCCATCTACACCTTC. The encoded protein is CATSRQPRQGAIYTF.

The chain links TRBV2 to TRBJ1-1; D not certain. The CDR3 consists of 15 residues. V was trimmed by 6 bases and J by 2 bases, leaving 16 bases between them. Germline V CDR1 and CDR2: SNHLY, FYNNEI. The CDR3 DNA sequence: TGTGCCAGCAGGCCGATGACCGGTTACAACACTGAAGCTTTCTTT. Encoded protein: CASRPMTGYNTEAFF.

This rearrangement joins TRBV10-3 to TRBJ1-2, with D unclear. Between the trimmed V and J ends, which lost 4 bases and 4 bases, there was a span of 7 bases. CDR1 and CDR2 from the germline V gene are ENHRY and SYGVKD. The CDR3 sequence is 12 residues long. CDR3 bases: TGTGCCATCAGTGCTTCGACCTATGGCTACACCTTC. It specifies CAISASTYGYTF.

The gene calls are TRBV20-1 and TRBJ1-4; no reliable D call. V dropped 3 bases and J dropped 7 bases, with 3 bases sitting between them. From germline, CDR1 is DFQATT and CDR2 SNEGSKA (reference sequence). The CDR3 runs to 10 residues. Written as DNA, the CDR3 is TGCAGTGCTAGGAGTGAAAAACTGTTTTTT. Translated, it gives CSARSEKLFF.

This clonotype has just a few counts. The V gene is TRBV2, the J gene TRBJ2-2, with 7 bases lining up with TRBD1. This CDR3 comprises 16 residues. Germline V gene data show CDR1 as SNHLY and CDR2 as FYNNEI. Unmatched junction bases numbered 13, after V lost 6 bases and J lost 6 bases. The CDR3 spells CASRELKGTDAGELFF. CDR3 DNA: TGTGCCAGCAGGGAACTAAAAGGGACAGACGCCGGGGAGCTGTTTTTT.

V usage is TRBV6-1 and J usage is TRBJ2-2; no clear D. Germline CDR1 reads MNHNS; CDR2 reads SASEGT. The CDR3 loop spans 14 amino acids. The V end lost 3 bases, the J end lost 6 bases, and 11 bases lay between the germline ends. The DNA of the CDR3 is TGTGCCAGCAGTGAGGTGGCCGAGGCCGGGGAGCTGTTTTTT. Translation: CASSEVAEAGELFF.

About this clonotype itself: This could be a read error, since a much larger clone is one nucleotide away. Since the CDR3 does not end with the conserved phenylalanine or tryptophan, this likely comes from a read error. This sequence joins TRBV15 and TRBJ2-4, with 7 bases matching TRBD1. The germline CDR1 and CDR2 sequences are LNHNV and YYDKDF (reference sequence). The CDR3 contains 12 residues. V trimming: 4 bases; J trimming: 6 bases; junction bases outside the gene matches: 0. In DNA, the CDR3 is TGTGCCACCAGCACAGGGGGAAACATTCAGTACCTC. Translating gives CATSTGGNIQYL.

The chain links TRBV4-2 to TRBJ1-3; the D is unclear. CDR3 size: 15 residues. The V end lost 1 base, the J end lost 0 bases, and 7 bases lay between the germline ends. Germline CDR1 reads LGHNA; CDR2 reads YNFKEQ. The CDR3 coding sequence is TGTGCCAGCAGCCAAGTAAGGGCCTCTGGAAACACCATATATTTT. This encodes CASSQVRASGNTIYF.

CDR3 in DNA: TGTGCCTGGAACCCGGTCCAGAACACTGAAGCTTTCTTT. It translates to CAWNPVQNTEAFF. J is TRBJ1-1 and V is TRBV30; D is uncertain. V dropped 4 bases and J dropped 1 base, with 10 bases sitting between them. Per the germline V gene, CDR1 is GTSNPN and CDR2 is SVGIG (reference sequence). The CDR3 totals 13 residues.

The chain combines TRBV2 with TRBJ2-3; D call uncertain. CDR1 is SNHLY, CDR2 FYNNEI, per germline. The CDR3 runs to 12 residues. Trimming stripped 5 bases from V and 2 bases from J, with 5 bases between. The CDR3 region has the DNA TGTGCCAGCAGTACTTACACAGATACGCAGTATTTT. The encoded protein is CASSTYTDTQYF.

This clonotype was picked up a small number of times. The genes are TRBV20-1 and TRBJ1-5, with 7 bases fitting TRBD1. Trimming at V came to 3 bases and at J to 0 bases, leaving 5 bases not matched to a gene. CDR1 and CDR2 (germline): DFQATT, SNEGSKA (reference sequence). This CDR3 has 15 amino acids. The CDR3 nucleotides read TGCAGTGCTAGCAGACAGGGTTTTAGCAATCAGCCCCAGCATTTT. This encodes CSASRQGFSNQPQHF.